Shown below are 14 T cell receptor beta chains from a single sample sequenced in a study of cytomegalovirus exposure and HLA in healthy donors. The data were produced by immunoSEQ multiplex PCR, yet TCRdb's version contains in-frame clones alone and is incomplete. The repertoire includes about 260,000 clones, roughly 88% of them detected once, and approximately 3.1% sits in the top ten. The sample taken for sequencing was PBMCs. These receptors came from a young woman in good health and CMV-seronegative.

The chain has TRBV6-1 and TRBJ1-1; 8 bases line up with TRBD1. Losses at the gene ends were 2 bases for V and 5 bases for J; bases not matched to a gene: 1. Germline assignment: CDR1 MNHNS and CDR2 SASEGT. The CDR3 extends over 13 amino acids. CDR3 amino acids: CASSEYRGTEAFF. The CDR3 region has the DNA TGTGCCAGCAGTGAATACAGGGGGACTGAAGCTTTCTTT.

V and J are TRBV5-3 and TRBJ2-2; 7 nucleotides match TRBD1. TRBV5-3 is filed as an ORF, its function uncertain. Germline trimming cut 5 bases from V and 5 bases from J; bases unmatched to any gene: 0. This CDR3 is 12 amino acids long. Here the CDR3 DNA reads TGTGCCAGAAGACAGGGGACCGGGGAGCTGTTTTTT. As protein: CARRQGTGELFF.

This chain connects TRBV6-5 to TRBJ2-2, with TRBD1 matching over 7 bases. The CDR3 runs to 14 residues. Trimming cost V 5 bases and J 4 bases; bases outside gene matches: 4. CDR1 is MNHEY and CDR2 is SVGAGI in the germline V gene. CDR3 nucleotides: TGTGCCAGCAGTAAGGGGACAGTCACCGGGGAGCTGTTTTTT. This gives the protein CASSKGTVTGELFF.

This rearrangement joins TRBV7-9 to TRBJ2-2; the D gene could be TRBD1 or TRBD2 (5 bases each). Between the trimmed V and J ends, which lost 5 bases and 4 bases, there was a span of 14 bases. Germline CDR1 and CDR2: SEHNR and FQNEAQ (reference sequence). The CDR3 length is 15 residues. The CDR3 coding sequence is TGTGCCAGCAGCCCCGAGGGGACGTCCACCGGGGAGCTGTTTTTT. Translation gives CASSPEGTSTGELFF.

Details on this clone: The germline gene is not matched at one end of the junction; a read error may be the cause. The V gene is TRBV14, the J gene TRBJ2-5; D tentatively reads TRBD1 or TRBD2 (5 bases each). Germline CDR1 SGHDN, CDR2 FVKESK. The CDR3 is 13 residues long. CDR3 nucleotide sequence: TGTGCCGGCAGCCCGGGGACCCAAGAGACCCAGTACTTC. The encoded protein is CAGSPGTQETQYF.

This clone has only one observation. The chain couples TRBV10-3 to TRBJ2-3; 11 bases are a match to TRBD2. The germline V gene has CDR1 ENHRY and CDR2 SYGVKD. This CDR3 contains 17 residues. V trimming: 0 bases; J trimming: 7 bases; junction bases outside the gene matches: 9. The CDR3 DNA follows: TGTGCCATCAGTGAGTCGCCTACTAGCGGGAGCGTCTATACGCAGTATTTT. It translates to CAISESPTSGSVYTQYF.

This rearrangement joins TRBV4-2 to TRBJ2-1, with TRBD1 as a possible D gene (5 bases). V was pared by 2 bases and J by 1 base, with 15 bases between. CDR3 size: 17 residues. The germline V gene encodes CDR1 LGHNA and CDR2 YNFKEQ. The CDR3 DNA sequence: TGTGCCAGCAGCCAACCCGCCAGGGTGTCGTCCTACAATGAGCAGTTCTTC. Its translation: CASSQPARVSSYNEQFF.

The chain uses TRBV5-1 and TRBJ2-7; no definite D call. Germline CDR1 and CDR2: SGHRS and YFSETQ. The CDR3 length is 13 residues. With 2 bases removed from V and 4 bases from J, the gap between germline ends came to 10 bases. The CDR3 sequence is CASSFSLSYEQYF. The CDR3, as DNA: TGCGCCAGCAGCTTCTCTCTATCTTACGAGCAGTACTTC.

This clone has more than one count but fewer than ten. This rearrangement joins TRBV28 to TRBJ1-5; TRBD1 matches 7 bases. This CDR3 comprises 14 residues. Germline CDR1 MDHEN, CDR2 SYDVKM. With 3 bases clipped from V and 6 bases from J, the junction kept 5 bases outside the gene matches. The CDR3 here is CASSFKGAFQPQHF. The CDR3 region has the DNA TGTGCCAGCAGTTTTAAGGGGGCTTTTCAGCCCCAGCATTTT.

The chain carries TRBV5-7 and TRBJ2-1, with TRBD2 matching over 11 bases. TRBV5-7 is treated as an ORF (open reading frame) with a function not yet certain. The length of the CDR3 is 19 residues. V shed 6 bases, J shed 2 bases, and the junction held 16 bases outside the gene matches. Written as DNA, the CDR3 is TGTGCCAGCAACCAACCCCATCTAGCGGGAGGAGGGCCCTACAATGAGCAGTTCTTC. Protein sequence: CASNQPHLAGGGPYNEQFF.

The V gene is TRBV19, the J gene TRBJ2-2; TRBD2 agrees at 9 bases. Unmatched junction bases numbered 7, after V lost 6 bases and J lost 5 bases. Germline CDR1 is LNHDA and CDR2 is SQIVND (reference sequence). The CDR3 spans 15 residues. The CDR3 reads CASRSSGSGTGELFF. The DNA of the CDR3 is TGTGCCAGTAGGAGTAGCGGGAGTGGGACCGGGGAGCTGTTTTTT.

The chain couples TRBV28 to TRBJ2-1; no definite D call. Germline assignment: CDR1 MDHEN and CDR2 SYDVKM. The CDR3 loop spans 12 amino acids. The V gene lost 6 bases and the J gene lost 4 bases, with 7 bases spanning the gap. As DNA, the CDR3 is TGTGCCAGCAGGATCGGATACAATGAGCAGTTCTTC. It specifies CASRIGYNEQFF.

CDR3 nucleotides: TGTGCCAGTAACAGTCCACCTGGAAACACCATATATTTT. Translation: CASNSPPGNTIYF. V and J are TRBV19 and TRBJ1-3; D is unresolved. The CDR3 extends over 13 amino acids. Germline V lookup: CDR1 LNHDA, CDR2 SQIVND (reference sequence). Trimming stripped 7 bases from V and 2 bases from J, with 9 bases between.

The DNA of the CDR3 is TGTGCCAGCACCCTAGCGGGAGCCAATGAGCAGTTCTTC. Residues: CASTLAGANEQFF. The genes are TRBV2 and TRBJ2-1, with 10 bases fitting TRBD2. CDR3 size: 13 residues. From germline, CDR1 is SNHLY and CDR2 FYNNEI. Unmatched junction bases numbered 3, after V lost 7 bases and J lost 6 bases.